One and the same sample provided the 13 T cell receptor beta chains below, sequenced in a study of cytomegalovirus exposure and HLA in healthy donors. It was with 60 Vbeta and 13 Jbeta primers that the PCR ran. This table comes from immunoSEQ multiplex PCR, and its TCRdb copy is limited to in-frame clones, with some not included. The data show 200,000 or so clones, about three quarters seen once. What was sequenced was PBMCs. These receptors all stem from a woman aged 30 to 39 in good health and CMV-seropositive.

A remark on this clone: The identical CDR3 is also encoded by other nucleotide sequences in the sample. The chain links TRBV9 to TRBJ2-3; possible D gene TRBD2, 5 bases. Trimming pared 4 bases from V and 1 base from J, leaving 13 bases between. The germline CDR1 and CDR2 sequences are SGDLS and YYNGEE. The CDR3 has 15 residues. CDR3: CASSIGLVGTDTQYF. The CDR3 DNA sequence: TGTGCCAGCAGCATTGGACTGGTCGGCACAGATACGCAGTATTTT. Full variable domain (outside the CDR3, taken from reference TRBV9 and TRBJ2-3): DSGVTQTPKHLITATGQRVTLRCSPRSGDLSVYWYQQSLDQGLQFLIQYYNGEERAKGNILERFSAQQFPDLHSELNLSSLELGDSALYFCASSIGLVGTDTQYFGPGTRLTVL.

This rearrangement joins TRBV11-2 to TRBJ2-1, with 13 bases fitting TRBD2. The germline gives CDR1 SGHAT, CDR2 FQNNGV. Unmatched junction bases numbered 4, after V lost 5 bases and J lost 9 bases. The CDR3 sequence is 14 residues long. The CDR3, as DNA: TGTGCCAGCAGCACGACTAGCGGGAGGCCTGAGCAGTTCTTC. Translated, it gives CASSTTSGRPEQFF. Together with reference TRBV11-2 and TRBJ2-1, the CDR3 gives the full variable domain: EAGVAQSPRYKIIEKRQSVAFWCNPISGHATLYWYQQILGQGPKLLIQFQNNGVVDDSQLPKDRFSAERLKGVDSTLKIQPAKLEDSAVYLCASSTTSGRPEQFFGPGTRLTVL.

The gene calls are TRBV7-2 and TRBJ2-5; TRBD2 matches 9 bases. The better agreement between TRBJ2-7 and the DNA end casts doubt on the J call. The CDR3 has 15 residues. Germline lookup yields CDR1 SGHTA and CDR2 FQGNSA. CDR3 bases: TGTGCCAGCAGCTTACGGCCTAGCGGGGTATACGAGCAGTACTTC. This translates into CASSLRPSGVYEQYF.

The rearrangement joins TRBV18 to TRBJ2-1; D possibly corresponds to TRBD1 (5 bases). CDR1 KGHSH and CDR2 LQKENI come from the germline V gene. CDR3 length: 12 amino acids. Trimming left V 3 bases short and J 9 bases short, with 9 bases between. CDR3 sequence: CASSPDSSEQFF. The CDR3 DNA sequence: TGTGCCAGCTCACCCGACAGTTCTGAGCAGTTCTTC. Filled out from reference TRBV18 and TRBJ2-1, the complete variable domain reads NAGVMQNPRHLVRRRGQEARLRCSPMKGHSHVYWYRQLPEEGLKFMVYLQKENIIDESGMPKERFSAEFPKEGPSILRIQQVVRGDSAAYFCASSPDSSEQFFGPGTRLTVL.

V gene TRBV5-1 combines with J gene TRBJ1-2; 8 bases are shared with TRBD1. Germline-derived CDR1 and CDR2 are SGHRS and YFSETQ. With 5 bases clipped from V and 6 bases from J, the junction kept 9 bases outside the gene matches. The CDR3 has 14 amino acids. Written as DNA, the CDR3 is TGCGCCAGCAGTCCAGGACAGGGCGGTAATGGCTACACCTTC. Encoded protein: CASSPGQGGNGYTF.

This rearrangement joins TRBV5-4 to TRBJ2-2, with D possibly matching TRBD2 (6 bases). Germline lookup yields CDR1 SGHNT and CDR2 YYREEE (reference sequence). The ends were cut back, 0 bases at V and 9 bases at J, with 12 bases in the middle. The CDR3 is 14 residues long. The CDR3 is CASSLEGGRRELFF. CDR3 coding DNA: TGTGCCAGCAGCTTGGAGGGAGGAAGAAGGGAGCTGTTTTTT.

The CDR3 sequence: CASSFGQATSYEQYF. The CDR3 DNA is TGTGCCAGCAGCTTCGGACAGGCGACCTCCTACGAGCAGTACTTC. The rearrangement links TRBV7-2 to TRBJ2-7, with 7 bases identical to TRBD1. CDR3 length: 15 residues. Germline CDR1 SGHTA, CDR2 FQGNSA. Germline trimming cut 3 bases from V and 0 bases from J; bases unmatched to any gene: 5. The full variable domain, with the rest looked up from reference TRBV7-2 and TRBJ2-7, is GAGVSQSPSNKVTEKGKDVELRCDPISGHTALYWYRQSLGQGLEFLIYFQGNSAPDKSGLPSDRFSAERTGGSVSTLTIQRTQQEDSAVYLCASSFGQATSYEQYFGPGTRLTVT.

V gene TRBV7-9 combines with J gene TRBJ2-2; 10 positions match TRBD2. The CDR3 extends over 19 amino acids. The J segment lost 2 bases and the V segment lost 4 bases, leaving 13 bases of the junction unmatched. Germline loops: CDR1 SEHNR, CDR2 FQNEAQ (reference sequence). The CDR3 is CASSSSLAGGPANTGELFF. The CDR3 region has the DNA TGTGCCAGCAGCTCGAGTTTAGCGGGAGGCCCCGCAAACACCGGGGAGCTGTTTTTT.

The chain recombines TRBV7-2 with TRBJ2-3; TRBD2 aligns across 11 bases. Germline loops: CDR1 SGHTA, CDR2 FQGNSA. Trimming removed 1 base from V and 0 bases from J; junction bases left unmatched: 6. The CDR3 is 18 amino acids. CDR3 sequence: CASSLVRLAGGSTDTQYF. The CDR3 nucleotides read TGTGCCAGCAGCTTAGTACGGCTAGCGGGGGGCAGCACAGATACGCAGTATTTT. Full variable domain (rest looked up from reference TRBV7-2 and TRBJ2-3): GAGVSQSPSNKVTEKGKDVELRCDPISGHTALYWYRQSLGQGLEFLIYFQGNSAPDKSGLPSDRFSAERTGGSVSTLTIQRTQQEDSAVYLCASSLVRLAGGSTDTQYFGPGTRLTVL.

This chain connects TRBV7-2 to TRBJ2-2, with TRBD1 as a possible D gene (6 bases). The CDR3 is made up of 17 amino acids. V gave up 1 base and J gave up 7 bases, with 19 bases separating them. Germline lookup yields CDR1 SGHTA and CDR2 FQGNSA. The CDR3 loop reads CASSLVGHALRGGELFF. The CDR3 DNA reads as TGTGCCAGCAGCTTAGTCGGCCACGCACTCAGGGGCGGGGAGCTGTTTTTT.

The rearrangement links TRBV2 to TRBJ2-7; 16 bases map to TRBD2. The J segment lost 5 bases and the V segment lost 6 bases, leaving 7 bases of the junction unmatched. The CDR3 runs 16 residues. CDR1 and CDR2 from the germline V gene are SNHLY and FYNNEI. Written as DNA, the CDR3 is TGTGCCAGCAGGGGGACTAGCGGGAGGGCGGGTAACGAGCAGTACTTC. Its translation is CASRGTSGRAGNEQYF. Based on the CDR3 plus reference TRBV2 and TRBJ2-7, the full variable domain is EPEVTQTPSHQVTQMGQEVILRCVPISNHLYFYWYRQILGQKVEFLVSFYNNEISEKSEIFDDQFSVERPDGSNFTLKIRSTKLEDSAMYFCASRGTSGRAGNEQYFGPGTRLTVT.

The chain joins TRBV19 to TRBJ1-5; D is ambiguous. Germline CDR1 and CDR2: LNHDA and SQIVND (reference sequence). The CDR3 has 14 residues. The germline V and J ends were trimmed by 6 bases and 2 bases, with 11 bases remaining between them. Here the CDR3 reads CASSVRRGNQPQHF. CDR3 bases: TGTGCCAGTAGCGTGCGGAGGGGCAATCAGCCCCAGCATTTT.

V and J are TRBV7-2 and TRBJ2-5; D not certain. The germline V gene has CDR1 SGHTA and CDR2 FQGNSA. V was pared by 3 bases and J by 1 base, with 3 bases between. This CDR3 comprises 12 residues. The CDR3 protein is CASSFGQETQYF. The CDR3 region has the DNA TGTGCCAGCAGCTTCGGCCAAGAGACCCAGTACTTC. The entire variable domain, with the rest obtained from reference TRBV7-2 and TRBJ2-5, is as follows: GAGVSQSPSNKVTEKGKDVELRCDPISGHTALYWYRQSLGQGLEFLIYFQGNSAPDKSGLPSDRFSAERTGGSVSTLTIQRTQQEDSAVYLCASSFGQETQYFGPGTRLLVL.